This entry lists 17 T cell receptor beta chains sequenced from one sample in a study of blood T cell repertoires in COVID-19. TCRdb keeps only in-frame clones here, not all; method: immunoSEQ multiplex PCR. The sample records approximately 72,000 clones, about 89% being singletons. Sequenced material: peripheral blood. The receptors here all came from a woman aged 55-70 years with acute or convalescent COVID-19.

V is TRBV2 and J is TRBJ1-5; no clear D gene. Germline assignment: CDR1 SNHLY and CDR2 FYNNEI. V was pared by 5 bases and J by 5 bases, with 10 bases between. The CDR3 is 13 amino acids. CDR3 residues: CASSRRLDQPQHF. CDR3 nucleotides: TGTGCCAGCAGTAGGCGGTTGGATCAGCCCCAGCATTTT.

This rearrangement joins TRBV7-2 to TRBJ1-1; possibly TRBD1 for D (6 bases). Deletions cut 5 bases from V and 11 bases from J, with 15 bases between. Germline V gene lookup returns CDR1 SGHTA and CDR2 FQGNSA. CDR3 length: 12 amino acids. This CDR3 is CASSPTGTGAFF. The CDR3 nucleotides are TGTGCCAGCAGCCCTACAGGGACGGGGGCTTTCTTT.

V usage is TRBV2 and J usage is TRBJ1-5, with a tentative D call TRBD1 (5 bases). There are 14 residues in the CDR3. The germline CDR1 and CDR2 sequences are SNHLY and FYNNEI. Trimming removed 2 bases from V and 6 bases from J, with 11 bases in between. CDR3 DNA: TGTGCCAGCAGTGAAATTAGGGGCAGTCAGCCCCAGCATTTT. Its translation: CASSEIRGSQPQHF.

V usage is TRBV29-1 and J usage is TRBJ2-1, with 7 bases matching TRBD1. The V gene end was trimmed by 6 bases and the J gene end by 1 base; junction bases not matched to a gene: 6. Per germline, CDR1 SQVTM and CDR2 ANQGSEA. The CDR3 sequence is 14 residues long. The CDR3 here is CSVATGASYNEQFF. The DNA for the CDR3 is TGCAGCGTAGCAACAGGGGCGTCCTACAATGAGCAGTTCTTC.

This chain connects TRBV6-6 to TRBJ2-7; D is perhaps TRBD1 (5 bases). CDR3 size: 14 residues. Germline V gene data show CDR1 as MNHNY and CDR2 as SVGAGI (reference sequence). V lost 5 bases and J lost 5, with 16 bases in between. The DNA for the CDR3 is TGTGCCAGCAGTCACCCAGGGAATCTGGACGAGCAGTACTTC. It codes for CASSHPGNLDEQYF.

This rearrangement joins TRBV7-5 to TRBJ2-1; TRBD1, as called in the table, went unchecked against the DNA. TRBV7-5 is classified as a pseudogene. The CDR3 has 17 amino acids. CDR3 DNA: TGTGCCAGAAGCTTGGGGAACAGGGTCAGCTCCTACAATGAGCAGTTCTTC. This gives the protein CARSLGNRVSSYNEQFF.

The rearrangement links TRBV18 to TRBJ1-1; TRBD1 aligns across 8 bases. Germline loops: CDR1 KGHSH, CDR2 LQKENI. This CDR3 spans 12 amino acids. V shed 6 bases, J shed 6 bases, and the junction held 3 bases outside the gene matches. CDR3 coding DNA: TGTGCCAGCTCTCTACAGGGGGCTGAAGCTTTCTTT. Residues: CASSLQGAEAFF.

The V call is TRBV5-1, the J call TRBJ2-7; a weak D match, TRBD2 (6 bases). CDR1 is SGHRS, CDR2 YFSETQ, per germline. Trimming shortened V by 4 bases and J by 1 base, and 18 bases separated the two germline ends. The CDR3 consists of 16 residues. The CDR3 reads CASSPKELARSYEQYF. CDR3 in DNA: TGCGCCAGCAGCCCGAAGGAGCTAGCGAGGTCCTACGAGCAGTACTTC.

The rearrangement joins TRBV4-2 to TRBJ2-7, with D possibly matching TRBD2 (5 bases). The germline gives CDR1 LGHNA, CDR2 YNFKEQ. Trimming took off 1 base at V and 4 bases at J, with 8 bases between the two ends. The CDR3 is 13 amino acids. The CDR3 region has the DNA TGTGCCAGCAGCCAAGGGGAGCAGTACGAGCAGTACTTC. Translating it yields CASSQGEQYEQYF.

The chain has TRBV28 and TRBJ2-1; TRBD2 matches at 7 bases. The CDR3 is made up of 16 amino acids. Germline loops: CDR1 MDHEN, CDR2 SYDVKM. Unmatched junction bases numbered 12, after V lost 5 bases and J lost 5 bases. The CDR3 DNA reads TGTGCCAGCAGTCCCCCGCTGGGCGGGGGAAACAATGAGCAGTTCTTC. Translation gives CASSPPLGGGNNEQFF. The full variable domain, rest sourced from reference TRBV28 and TRBJ2-1, is DVKVTQSSRYLVKRTGEKVFLECVQDMDHENMFWYRQDPGLGLRLIYFSYDVKMKEKGDIPEGYSVSREKKERFSLILESASTNQTSMYLCASSPPLGGGNNEQFFGPGTRLTVL.

The chain has TRBV5-1 and TRBJ1-1; D may be TRBD1 (5 bases). CDR3 size: 13 residues. V shed 2 bases and J shed 3 bases, with 8 bases lying between them. The V gene's germline CDR1 is SGHRS and CDR2 YFSETQ. The CDR3 sequence: CASSLQVYTEAFF. The CDR3 bases are TGCGCCAGCAGCTTACAGGTTTACACTGAAGCTTTCTTT.

Only one count was recorded for this clone. The V call is TRBV7-2, the J call TRBJ2-1, with D maybe TRBD1 (5 bases). Germline CDR1 and CDR2: SGHTA and FQGNSA. V lost 5 bases, J lost 6 bases, and 17 bases lay in between. The CDR3 covers 15 residues. The CDR3 sequence is CASSPGAGLINEQFF. CDR3 DNA: TGTGCCAGCAGCCCGGGCGCAGGGTTGATCAATGAGCAGTTCTTC.

Only a few counts were recorded for this clone. The chain joins TRBV2 to TRBJ1-1; 7 nucleotides line up with TRBD1. There are 13 residues in the CDR3. CDR1 and CDR2 from the germline V gene are SNHLY and FYNNEI. The V segment lost 8 bases and the J segment 2 bases; nucleotides outside the gene matches: 5. The CDR3 region is CASREGANTEAFF. The CDR3 nucleotides read TGTGCCAGCCGGGAGGGGGCAAACACTGAAGCTTTCTTT.

V gene TRBV11-2 combines with J gene TRBJ1-2; 7 bases line up with TRBD1. The length of the CDR3 is 14 residues. Germline V gene lookup returns CDR1 SGHAT and CDR2 FQNNGV. V shed 5 bases, J shed 4 bases, and the junction held 7 bases outside the gene matches. The CDR3 protein is CASSPTGQSYGYTF. CDR3 DNA: TGTGCCAGCAGCCCAACGGGACAGAGCTATGGCTACACCTTC.

The CDR3 sequence is CASSVEENRAGANVLTF. For the CDR3, the DNA is TGTGCCAGCAGCGTCGAGGAGAACAGGGCCGGGGCCAACGTCCTGACTTTC. This chain uses TRBV9 with TRBJ2-6; D may be TRBD1 (6 bases). Germline CDR1 and CDR2: SGDLS and YYNGEE. The length of the CDR3 is 17 residues. V lost 2 bases and J lost 4, with 16 bases in between.

The V gene is TRBV28, the J gene TRBJ2-6; 7 bases agree with TRBD1. There are 16 residues in the CDR3. Per the germline V gene, CDR1 is MDHEN and CDR2 is SYDVKM. The J segment lost 2 bases and the V segment lost 3 bases, leaving 4 bases of the junction unmatched. CDR3 coding DNA: TGTGCCAGCAGTTTGAGGGGGCCGACTGGGGCCAACGTCCTGACTTTC. This sequence encodes CASSLRGPTGANVLTF.

The chain uses TRBV19 and TRBJ1-2; the match to TRBD1 covers 9 bases. CDR3 length: 15 amino acids. The V and J ends lost 3 bases and 7 bases, in that order; junction bases with no gene match: 9. Germline CDR1 LNHDA, CDR2 SQIVND (reference sequence). CDR3 nucleotide sequence: TGTGCCAGTAGTATCCAGGGACAGGGTTCCGGTGGCTACACCTTC. Its protein is CASSIQGQGSGGYTF.